This is a list of T cell receptor beta chains from one sample in a study of blood T cell repertoires in COVID-19. Assay used: immunoSEQ multiplex PCR; TCRdb lists only in-frame clones, some missing. The sample lists 95,000 to 110,000 clones, about 90% seen once, with approximately 6.2% in the top ten. Sequencing input: peripheral blood. These receptors came from a human donor in a cohort sampled during active COVID-19. The CDR3 runs from the conserved cysteine through the conserved F or W. A D gene is named only where the DNA matches it firmly. Rows give clone size only sometimes, using once, few, many, or a class for an expanded clone.

J gene	V gene	D gene	clone size	CDR3 length	CDR3 protein	CDR3 DNA
TRBJ2-1	TRBV29-1	NA	NA	15	CSVEDGESSYNEQFF	TGCAGCGTTGAGGACGGGGAGAGCTCCTACAATGAGCAGTTCTTC
TRBJ2-7	TRBV18	TRBD2	NA	15	CASSPPGKRDYEQYF	TGTGCCAGCTCACCACCCGGCAAGCGGGACTACGAGCAGTACTTC
TRBJ1-1	TRBV30	TRBD1	NA	13	CAWTRQGIPEAFF	TGTGCCTGGACCAGACAGGGAATCCCTGAAGCTTTCTTT
TRBJ2-2	TRBV5-5	NA	few	14	CASSLLAGDGELFF	TGTGCCAGCAGCTTGTTGGCTGGAGACGGGGAGCTGTTTTTT
TRBJ2-5	TRBV4-2	NA	few	13	CASSPIGGETQYF	TGTGCCAGCAGCCCTATCGGCGGGGAGACCCAGTACTTC
TRBJ2-2	TRBV9	TRBD2	NA	18	CASSTPWLAGGNTGELFF	TGTGCCAGCAGCACCCCCTGGCTAGCGGGAGGGAACACCGGGGAGCTGTTTTTT
TRBJ2-1	TRBV9	TRBD1	NA	14	CASSADGTDNEQFF	TGTGCCAGCAGCGCCGACGGGACAGACAATGAGCAGTTCTTC
TRBJ2-5	TRBV11-1	TRBD2	few	16	CASSLGLAGGPETQYF	TGTGCCAGCAGCTTGGGTCTAGCGGGAGGGCCAGAGACCCAGTACTTC
TRBJ2-1	TRBV27	NA	NA	14	CASSSGGAYNEQFF	TGTGCCAGCAGTAGTGGGGGGGCATACAATGAGCAGTTCTTC
TRBJ1-2	TRBV12-1	NA	once	16	CASSVPRRGEIYGYTF	TGTGCCAGCAGCGTCCCCAGGAGGGGCGAAATTTATGGCTACACCTTC
TRBJ1-4	TRBV28	TRBD1	NA	15	CASRPNDRVNEKLFF	TGTGCCAGCAGACCAAACGACAGGGTGAATGAAAAACTGTTTTTT
TRBJ2-5	TRBV29-1	NA	few	13	CSVEWGPGETQYF	TGCAGCGTTGAATGGGGGCCTGGAGAGACCCAGTACTTC
TRBJ2-3	TRBV3-1/TRBV3-2	NA	NA	13	CASSPRRTDTQYF	TGTGCCAGCAGCCCCCGCCGGACAGATACGCAGTATTTT
TRBJ2-2	TRBV18	TRBD1	NA	16	CASSPLGQGESGELFF	TGTGCCAGCTCACCTCTTGGACAGGGGGAGAGCGGGGAGCTGTTTTTT
TRBJ2-3	TRBV4-2	TRBD2	NA	17	CASSQVGGGVYADTQYF	TGTGCCAGCAGCCAAGTTGGCGGGGGGGTGTACGCAGATACGCAGTATTTT
TRBJ2-7	TRBV24-1	TRBD2	once	16	CATSDSAGPTGGEQYF	TGTGCCACCAGTGACTCCGCGGGACCAACGGGAGGCGAGCAGTACTTC
TRBJ2-1	TRBV7-9	NA	NA	16	CASSHSSISPYNEQFF	TGTGCCAGCAGCCATAGCTCCATTTCCCCCTACAATGAGCAGTTCTTC
TRBJ2-5	TRBV11-1	TRBD2	NA	16	CASSLELGLAGETQYF	TGTGCCAGCAGCTTAGAGCTGGGACTAGCAGGGGAGACCCAGTACTTC
TRBJ2-3	TRBV9	NA	NA	13	CASSPLTEDTQYF	TGTGCCAGCAGCCCCCTGACGGAGGATACGCAGTATTTT
TRBJ2-3	TRBV9	TRBD1	NA	14	CASSLGQGTDTQYF	TGTGCCAGCAGCCTTGGACAGGGCACAGATACGCAGTATTTT
TRBJ1-2	TRBV24-1	TRBD1	NA	16	CATSDLGGQVIHGYTF	TGTGCCACCAGTGATTTAGGGGGACAGGTCATTCATGGCTACACCTTC
TRBJ1-1	TRBV5-5	TRBD1	NA	15	CASSFLDRGNTEAFF	TGTGCCAGCAGCTTCCTGGACAGGGGGAACACTGAAGCTTTCTTT
TRBJ2-1	TRBV27	NA	NA	14	CASSTLSRYNEQFF	TGTGCCAGCAGCACCCTATCTAGATACAATGAGCAGTTCTTC
TRBJ1-3	TRBV27	TRBD1	once	16	CASSPTTGAAGNTIYF	TGTGCCAGCAGTCCAACGACAGGGGCTGCTGGAAACACCATATATTTT
TRBJ2-1	TRBV6-5	TRBD1	NA	15	CASSYDRGSYNEQFF	TGTGCCAGCAGCTATGACAGGGGCTCCTACAATGAGCAGTTCTTC
TRBJ2-1	TRBV27	TRBD2	NA	17	CASSLSREGRLYNEQFF	TGTGCCAGCAGTTTATCGCGGGAGGGCCGTTTATACAATGAGCAGTTCTTC
TRBJ1-3	TRBV7-2	TRBD1	NA	19	CASSRTGTGVTHAGNTIYF	TGTGCCAGCAGCAGAACCGGGACAGGGGTTACTCATGCTGGAAACACCATATATTTT
TRBJ2-2	TRBV28	TRBD2	NA	15	CASSSPGGHTGELFF	TGTGCCAGCAGTTCCCCGGGAGGGCACACCGGGGAGCTGTTTTTT
TRBJ2-5	TRBV20-1	TRBD2	NA	16	CSASFLLAGGQETQYF	TGCAGTGCTAGTTTCCTGCTTGCGGGGGGGCAAGAGACCCAGTACTTC
TRBJ1-1	TRBV2	NA	NA	13	CASSDRLNTEAFF	TGTGCCAGCAGTGATCGTCTGAACACTGAAGCTTTCTTT
TRBJ2-1	TRBV9	TRBD2	NA	17	CASSPRKGRGVYNEQFF	TGTGCCAGCAGTCCTCGTAAAGGTCGGGGGGTTTACAATGAGCAGTTCTTC
TRBJ2-7	TRBV28	TRBD1	NA	17	CASSLRGQGGKLYEQYF	TGTGCCAGCAGTTTAAGAGGACAGGGCGGGAAGTTGTACGAGCAGTACTTC
TRBJ2-5	TRBV6-6	TRBD2	once	17	CASSHGPQRGGRETQYF	TGTGCCAGCAGTCACGGGCCCCAGCGGGGGGGCCGAGAGACCCAGTACTTC
TRBJ2-1	TRBV9	NA	NA	16	CASSAEGDTYYNEQFF	TGTGCCAGCAGCGCCGAGGGGGACACCTACTACAATGAGCAGTTCTTC
TRBJ2-5	TRBV9	NA	NA	14	CASSVGGRRETQYF	TGTGCCAGCAGCGTAGGGGGGCGCCGAGAGACCCAGTACTTC
TRBJ2-1	TRBV12-3/TRBV12-4	NA	NA	13	CASSRGAGREQFF	TGTGCCAGCAGCCGCGGTGCGGGACGCGAGCAGTTCTTC
TRBJ2-7	TRBV7-9	NA	few	16	CASSLTGVGESYEQYF	TGTGCCAGCAGCTTAACGGGGGTGGGAGAATCCTACGAGCAGTACTTC
TRBJ2-2	TRBV5-1	TRBD1	NA	15	CASRPGQGNTGELFF	TGCGCCAGCAGACCAGGACAGGGTAACACCGGGGAGCTGTTTTTT
TRBJ2-1	TRBV28	NA	NA	16	CASSHDEGGGANEQFF	TGTGCCAGCAGCCACGACGAAGGGGGGGGCGCAAATGAGCAGTTCTTC
TRBJ2-1	TRBV7-2	TRBD2	NA	13	CASSLERGNEQFF	TGTGCCAGCAGCTTAGAGCGGGGGAATGAGCAGTTCTTC
TRBJ1-6	TRBV11-3	TRBD1	NA	17	CASSPKLTGNYNSPLHF	TGTGCCAGCAGCCCCAAATTGACAGGGAACTATAATTCACCCCTCCACTTT
TRBJ1-5	TRBV28	NA	NA	12	CASSFSDQPQHF	TGTGCCAGCAGTTTCTCGGATCAGCCCCAGCATTTT
TRBJ2-3	TRBV28	TRBD2	NA	20	CASSPVPPSGSVVSTDTQYF	TGTGCCAGCAGCCCCGTCCCCCCTAGCGGGAGTGTCGTCAGCACAGATACGCAGTATTTT
TRBJ2-5	TRBV27	NA	NA	12	CASSLRGETQYF	TGTGCCAGCAGTTTAAGGGGGGAGACCCAGTACTTC
TRBJ2-5	TRBV11-3	TRBD2	once	16	CASSQGLAGAEETQYF	TGTGCCAGCAGCCAGGGACTAGCGGGAGCGGAAGAGACCCAGTACTTC
TRBJ2-5	TRBV4-1	TRBD2	NA	16	CASSQDARGEQETQYF	TGCGCCAGCAGCCAAGATGCGCGGGGGGAACAAGAGACCCAGTACTTC